This TCR beta chain came from a study of cytomegalovirus exposure and HLA in healthy donors. Concerning this clone itself: Its antigen is as yet unknown.

Study-wide findings and caveats: No immune exposure information besides CMV serostatus was available. In a later analysis, CMV-associated beta chains were mostly HLA-associated, it appeared. Per a prior analysis, the majority of TCR beta V segments were productive roughly 87% or roughly 30% of the time. Most likely, a cluster of highly shared sequence variants arose as a sequencing artifact.

The CDR3 contains 14 residues. V lost 5 bases to trimming and J lost 2 bases, with 13 bases between them. In germline, CDR1 is KGHSH, CDR2 LQKENI. Researchers ran the PCR with 60 Vbeta and 13 Jbeta primers. Measured with immunoSEQ multiplex PCR; TCRdb has only the in-frame clones, and not every one. The table includes about 210,000 clones, about four fifths detected once. The receptor was isolated from a woman in her forties or fifties in good health and CMV-seropositive. The chain links TRBV18 to TRBJ2-7; TRBD2 is a possible D gene (5 bases). What was sequenced was PBMCs. CDR3 bases: TGTGCCAGCTCAACTCCGGGGTTTCCCTACGAGCAGTACTTC. The encoded protein is CASSTPGFPYEQYF.